The 11 T cell receptor beta chains below come from one sample, sequenced in a study of post-analysis software for immune sequencing data. No antigen has been assigned to these receptors. TCR beta cDNA libraries had unique molecular identifiers. Each CDR3 protein is one row after TCRdb ran MiXCR on the PCR reads. The data hold 700,000 to 900,000 distinct CDR3 sequences, with around 45% observed a single time. Findings of the study overall: Roughly five TRBV segments were more frequent in patients than controls; TRBV5-6, TRBV5-1 and TRBV20-1 belonged to this group.

Source material: blood. The origin of the receptors is a girl under 18 with multiple sclerosis.

The gene calls are TRBV13 and TRBJ2-5, with a weak D call TRBD2 (6 bases). V was clipped by 4 bases and J by 7 bases, with 16 bases between them. Looked up from germline, CDR1 is PRHDT and CDR2 is FYEKMQ (reference sequence). This CDR3 spans 14 amino acids. For the CDR3, the DNA is TGTGCCAGCAGCTCAGGGACGGCAGCGGGGACCCAGTACTTC. This codes for CASSSGTAAGTQYF.

The sample holds a few counts of this clonotype. The V call is TRBV5-5, the J call TRBJ2-4; 11 positions match TRBD2. With the DNA end fitting TRBJ2-7 better, the J assignment may be wrong. Germline V gives CDR1 SGHKS, CDR2 YYEKEE (reference sequence). This CDR3 has 16 amino acids. CDR3 sequence reads: CASSPETSGIGGEQYF. CDR3 coding DNA: TGTGCCAGCAGTCCCGAGACTAGCGGGATAGGGGGCGAGCAGTACTTC.

This clonotype was detected only a few times. V is TRBV7-3 and J is TRBJ2-3, with D possibly matching TRBD2 (5 bases). Germline V gene lookup returns CDR1 SGHTA and CDR2 FQGTGA. This CDR3 contains 15 residues. Trimming removed 5 bases from V and 4 bases from J, with 16 bases in between. The DNA for the CDR3 is TGTGCCAGCAGCCCAGAGGGTAGAAGGGCAGATACGCAGTATTTT. This codes for CASSPEGRRADTQYF.

This clonotype was recorded only once. The chain carries TRBV7-3 and TRBJ1-1; a possible D gene is TRBD1 (6 bases). With 4 bases removed from V and 4 bases from J, the gap between germline ends came to 19 bases. The length of the CDR3 is 16 residues. Germline V lookup: CDR1 SGHTA, CDR2 FQGTGA. For the CDR3, the DNA is TGTGCCAGCAGCTCAACGCCGGGGGCCGGGAGCACTGAAGCTTTCTTT. Protein product: CASSSTPGAGSTEAFF.

J is TRBJ1-1 and V is TRBV4-1; D remains unclear. The CDR3 contains 12 residues. Germline values: CDR1 MGHRA, CDR2 YSYEKL. V lost 0 bases, J lost 8 bases, and 7 bases lay in between. Here the CDR3 reads CASSQDYSEAFF. The CDR3 DNA follows: TGCGCCAGCAGCCAAGATTACAGCGAAGCTTTCTTT.

There are a few counts of this clonotype. The rearrangement links TRBV20-1 to TRBJ2-3; 12 nucleotides match TRBD2. Germline-derived CDR1 and CDR2 are DFQATT and SNEGSKA (reference sequence). Trimming at V came to 0 bases and at J to 2 bases, leaving 6 bases not matched to a gene. This CDR3 has 17 residues. The CDR3 nucleotides are TGCAGTGCTAGAGATGAGGGACTAGCGGGTTTCACAGATACGCAGTATTTT. Its protein is CSARDEGLAGFTDTQYF.

The chain combines TRBV5-1 with TRBJ2-4; D perhaps matches TRBD2 (6 bases). The J call may be incorrect, as the DNA end agrees better with TRBJ2-7. CDR1 SGHRS and CDR2 YFSETQ come from the germline V gene. The CDR3 contains 13 residues. CDR3 amino acids: CASSWRVFDEQYF. CDR3 in DNA: TGCGCCAGCAGCTGGAGGGTGTTCGACGAGCAGTACTTC.

A note on this clonotype: The junction departs from the called germline gene at one end, perhaps through a read error. This rearrangement joins TRBV7-8 to TRBJ2-3, with D possibly matching TRBD2 (5 bases). Germline V gene data show CDR1 as SGHVS and CDR2 as FQNEAQ. CDR3 length: 13 residues. CDR3 in DNA: TGTGCCATCAGCTTAGTGGGAGCAGATACGCAGTATTTT. Amino acids: CAISLVGADTQYF.

The chain carries TRBV29-1 and TRBJ2-7, with 9 bases matching TRBD1. This CDR3 spans 14 amino acids. V lost 1 base and J lost 5; bases outside the gene matches: 6. CDR1 and CDR2 from the germline V gene are SQVTM and ANQGSEA. The CDR3 spells CSVEGTGAGNEQYF. The CDR3, as DNA: TGCAGCGTTGAAGGGACAGGGGCGGGTAACGAGCAGTACTTC.

V and J are TRBV5-5 and TRBJ2-6; D possibly matches TRBD1 or TRBD2 (5 bases each). The CDR3 is 17 amino acids. Germline lookup yields CDR1 SGHKS and CDR2 YYEKEE (reference sequence). V was shortened by 0 bases and J by 0 bases, with 10 bases between the two germline ends. The DNA for the CDR3 is TGTGCCAGCAGCTTGGTGGCAGGGAGCTCTGGGGCCAACGTCCTGACTTTC. Amino acids: CASSLVAGSSGANVLTF. The entire variable domain, with the rest obtained from reference TRBV5-5 and TRBJ2-6, is as follows: DAGVTQSPTHLIKTRGQQVTLRCSPISGHKSVSWYQQVLGQGPQFIFQYYEKEERGRGNFPDRFSARQFPNYSSELNVNALLLGDSALYLCASSLVAGSSGANVLTFGAGSRLTVL.

This chain links TRBV29-1 with TRBJ2-1; D ambiguous. CDR1 and CDR2 from the germline V gene are SQVTM and ANQGSEA. Trimming took off 6 bases at V and 4 bases at J, with 13 bases between the two ends. CDR3 length: 13 amino acids. CDR3 loop: CSVPADAYNEQFF. The CDR3 DNA reads as TGCAGCGTCCCCGCCGACGCGTACAATGAGCAGTTCTTC.